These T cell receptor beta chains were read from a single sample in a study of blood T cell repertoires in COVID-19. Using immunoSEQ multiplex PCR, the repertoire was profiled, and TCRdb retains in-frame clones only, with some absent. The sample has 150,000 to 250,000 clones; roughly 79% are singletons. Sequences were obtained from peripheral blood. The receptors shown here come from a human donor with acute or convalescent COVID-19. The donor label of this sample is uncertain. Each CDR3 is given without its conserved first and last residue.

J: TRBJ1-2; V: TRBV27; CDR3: ASAGLYGYT
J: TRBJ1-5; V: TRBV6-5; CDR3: ASSYSRALRPQH
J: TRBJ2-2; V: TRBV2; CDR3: ASRRTSGSTGELF
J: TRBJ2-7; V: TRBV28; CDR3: ASSLRQGAGGYEQY
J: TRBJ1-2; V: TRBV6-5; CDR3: ASSSPGQTNYGYT
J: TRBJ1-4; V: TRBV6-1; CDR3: ASSDLNTGEKLF
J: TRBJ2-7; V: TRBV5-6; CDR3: ASSNTREQY
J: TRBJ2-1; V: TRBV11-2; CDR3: ASSNYSGRAAYNEQF
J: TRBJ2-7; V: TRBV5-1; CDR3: ASSLAQGPSEQY
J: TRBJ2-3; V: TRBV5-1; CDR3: ASSLVPGTGTDTQY
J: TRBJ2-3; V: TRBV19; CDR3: ASTAGVYTDTQY
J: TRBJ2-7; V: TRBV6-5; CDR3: ASSYGTGGSYEQY
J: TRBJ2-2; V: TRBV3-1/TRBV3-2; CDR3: ASSQAPTGELF
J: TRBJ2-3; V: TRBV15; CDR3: ATSRDLGLAESTDTQY
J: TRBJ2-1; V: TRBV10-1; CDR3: ASSAGTSGRVNEQF
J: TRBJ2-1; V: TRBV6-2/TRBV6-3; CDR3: ASSTQLAGGYNEQF
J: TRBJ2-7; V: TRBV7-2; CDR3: ASSLLLAGGLYEQY
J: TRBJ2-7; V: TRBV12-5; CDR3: ASGFEQGAPKGEQY
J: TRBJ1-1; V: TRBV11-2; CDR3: ASRFGGGAAEAF
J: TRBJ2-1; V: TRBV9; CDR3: ASSPVRTGEQF
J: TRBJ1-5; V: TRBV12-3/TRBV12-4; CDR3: ASTRGNNQPQH
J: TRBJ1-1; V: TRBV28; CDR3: ASSGGQGMNTEAF
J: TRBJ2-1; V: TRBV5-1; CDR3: ASSLDSGGRYNEQF
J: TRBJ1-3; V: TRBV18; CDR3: ASSPAGRGNTIY
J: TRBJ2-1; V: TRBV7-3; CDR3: ASSLIGPAGGEQF
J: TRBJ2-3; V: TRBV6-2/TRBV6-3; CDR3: ASSPRGAGTDTQY
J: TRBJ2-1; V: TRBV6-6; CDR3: ASLRTSGNNEQF
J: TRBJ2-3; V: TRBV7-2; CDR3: ASSLGGRVDTQY
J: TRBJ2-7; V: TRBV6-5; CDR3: AVRGQGTIEQY
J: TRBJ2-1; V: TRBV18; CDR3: ASSPPNPGLAGNEQF
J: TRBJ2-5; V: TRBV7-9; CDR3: ASSSGLAGGIYQETQY
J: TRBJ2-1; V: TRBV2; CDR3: ASSESDRAMNEQF
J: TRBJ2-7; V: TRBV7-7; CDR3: ASSPNPGSYYEQY
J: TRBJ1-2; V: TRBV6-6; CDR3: ASHRGEGYT
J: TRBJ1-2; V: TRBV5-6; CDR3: ASSLSRVLYGYT
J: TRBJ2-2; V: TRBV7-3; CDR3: ASSLTSEVGELF
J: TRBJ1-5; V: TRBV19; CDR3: ASSPMGASNQPQH
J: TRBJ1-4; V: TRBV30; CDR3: AWSFRVTNEKLF
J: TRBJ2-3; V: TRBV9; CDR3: ASSLTQGSGSTDTQY
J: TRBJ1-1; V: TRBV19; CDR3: ASSSYPGTSMGAF
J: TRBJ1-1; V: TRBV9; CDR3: ASKPVGASSEAF
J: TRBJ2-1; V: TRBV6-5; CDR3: ASKGGYNEQF
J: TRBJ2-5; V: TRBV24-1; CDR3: ATRGSAGQETQY
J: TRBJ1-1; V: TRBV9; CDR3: ASSPGRLRVEAF
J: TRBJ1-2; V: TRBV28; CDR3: ASSPADRNYGYT
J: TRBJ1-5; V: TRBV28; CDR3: ASSRSGFGNQPQH
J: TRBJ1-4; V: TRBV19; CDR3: ASSMARQVGKLF
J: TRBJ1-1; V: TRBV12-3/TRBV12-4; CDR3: ASSPQEDTEAF
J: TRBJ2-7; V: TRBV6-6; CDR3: ASSSSTIEQY
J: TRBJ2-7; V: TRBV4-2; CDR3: ASSQDRPIGQRAYEQY
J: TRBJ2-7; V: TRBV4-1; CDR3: ASSQGLDLNEQY
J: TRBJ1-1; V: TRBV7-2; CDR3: ASSPQTGGFTEAF
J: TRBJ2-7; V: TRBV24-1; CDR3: ATPGTDYTYEQY
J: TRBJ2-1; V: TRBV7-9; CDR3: ASSLVLAGYNEQF
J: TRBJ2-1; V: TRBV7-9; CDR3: ASSLDSGGNEQF
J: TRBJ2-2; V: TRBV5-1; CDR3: ASKTSINTGELF
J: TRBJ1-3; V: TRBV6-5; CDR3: ASSRDRTGNTIY
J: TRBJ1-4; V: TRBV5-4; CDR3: ASSPSSGALNEKLF
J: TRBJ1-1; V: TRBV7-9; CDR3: ASSQIGQIQGITEAF
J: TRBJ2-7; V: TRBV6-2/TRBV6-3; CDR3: ASSYLLAGGPNPSYEQY